This T cell receptor beta chain was identified in a study of blood T cell repertoires in COVID-19. The CDR3 is 15 amino acids. CDR1 is MGHRA, CDR2 YSYEKL, per germline. V was trimmed by 0 bases and J by 2 bases, leaving 11 bases between them. Using immunoSEQ multiplex PCR, the repertoire was profiled, and TCRdb retains in-frame clones only, with some absent. The sample lists 140,000 or so clones; 80% to 85% were seen once. This sequence originates from a human donor in a cohort sampled during active COVID-19. V and J are TRBV4-1 and TRBJ2-7; D may be TRBD2 (5 bases). Material: peripheral blood. As DNA, the CDR3 is TGCGCCAGCAGCCAAGATCGAGGGTACCCCTACGAGCAGTACTTC. It is translated as CASSQDRGYPYEQYF.